A selection of T cell receptor beta chains follows, all from one sample in a study of T-cell memory formation after mild COVID-19. TCRdb ran MiXCR on the 5' RACE reads and lists one entry per CDR3 protein. Here the sample spans around 340,000 distinct CDR3 sequences, roughly 13% being singletons. The sequencing input was PBMCs or a T cell subset sorted from them (not recorded which). These TCRs come from a man in his late teens or twenties who had mild COVID-19 (a few samples of this study predate the infection). Cell type and time point are not known. The CDR3 runs from the conserved cysteine through the conserved F or W. Fields, in order: V gene, J gene, D gene, clone size, CDR3 protein, CDR3 DNA. D genes are given only for firm matches. Expanded clones are given a class, and other clones once, few, many or no size at all.

>TRBV7-9|TRBJ2-2|TRBD1|.
CASQGANTGELFF
TGTGCCAGCCAGGGGGCTAACACCGGGGAGCTGTTTTTT
>TRBV4-2|TRBJ2-1|TRBD1|.
CASSYGTGVYNEQFF
TGTGCCAGCAGCTATGGGACAGGGGTGTACAATGAGCAGTTCTTC
>TRBV30|TRBJ2-3|TRBD2|.
CAWNAGGTDTQYF
TGTGCCTGGAATGCGGGGGGCACAGATACGCAGTATTTT
>TRBV5-1|TRBJ1-4|TRBD1|many
CASSRDRGTNEKLFF
TGCGCCAGCAGCCGGGACAGGGGGACTAATGAAAAACTGTTTTTT
>TRBV7-6|TRBJ2-1|.|few
CASSLDGGGLVAEQFF
TGTGCCAGCAGCTTAGATGGAGGGGGCCTTGTCGCTGAGCAGTTCTTC
>TRBV15|TRBJ2-7|TRBD1|.
CATSWGQGKHEQYF
TGTGCCACCAGCTGGGGACAGGGGAAGCACGAGCAGTACTTC
>TRBV7-9|TRBJ1-1|.|few
CASSLAGTTEAFF
TGTGCCAGCAGCTTAGCCGGAACCACTGAAGCTTTCTTT
>TRBV7-2|TRBJ2-7|.|few
CASSSDGVPEQYF
TGTGCCAGCAGCTCAGACGGGGTACCCGAGCAGTACTTC
>TRBV10-3|TRBJ1-5|.|few
CAISESTRNQPQHF
TGTGCCATCAGTGAGTCGACTCGCAATCAGCCCCAGCATTTT
>TRBV7-9|TRBJ2-5|TRBD2|few
CASSSLRTSSLYQETQYF
TGTGCCAGCAGCTCCCTAAGGACTAGCTCCCTTTACCAAGAGACCCAGTACTTC
>TRBV29-1|TRBJ2-3|TRBD2|.
CSVVLAGGTDTQYF
TGCAGCGTTGTGTTAGCGGGAGGAACAGATACGCAGTATTTT
>TRBV7-9|TRBJ1-1|.|few
CASSFIDSLRAEAFF
TGTGCCAGCAGCTTTATTGACAGCCTACGCGCTGAAGCTTTCTTT
>TRBV21-1|TRBJ1-2|.|once
CASRTGNVNGYTF
TGTGCCAGCAGGACAGGGAACGTCAATGGCTACACCTTC
>TRBV20-1|TRBJ1-2|.|few
CSVSPGGRTAYGYTF
TGCAGTGTCTCGCCCGGGGGGCGGACAGCGTATGGCTACACCTTC
>TRBV4-2|TRBJ2-2|TRBD1|few
CASSQMGQGAGSTGELFF
TGTGCCAGCAGCCAGATGGGACAGGGGGCGGGAAGCACCGGGGAGCTGTTTTTT
>TRBV6-2/TRBV6-3|TRBJ2-1|.|many
CATATDYNEQFF
TGTGCCACCGCGACAGACTACAATGAGCAGTTCTTC
>TRBV5-1|TRBJ1-2|TRBD1|.
CASSLEGGFNYGYTF
TGCGCCAGCAGCTTGGAAGGGGGCTTCAACTATGGCTACACCTTC
>TRBV20-1|TRBJ1-2|TRBD1|.
CSATPWGTGESGYTF
TGCAGTGCTACACCTTGGGGGACAGGAGAGTCTGGCTACACCTTC
>TRBV20-1|TRBJ2-4|.|.
CSARDGGGPGYKNIQYF
TGCAGTGCTAGAGATGGAGGGGGCCCGGGTTACAAAAACATTCAGTACTTC
>TRBV7-2|TRBJ1-2|.|few
CASSLVGGGGHYGYTF
TGTGCCAGCAGCTTAGTGGGAGGGGGAGGTCATTATGGCTACACCTTC
>TRBV3-1|TRBJ1-2|.|.
CASSQGPKAPYGYTF
TGTGCCAGCAGCCAAGGACCCAAGGCCCCCTATGGCTACACCTTC
>TRBV6-5|TRBJ2-1|TRBD1|.
CASSYSSRQGANEQFF
TGTGCCAGCAGTTACTCGAGTCGGCAGGGGGCGAATGAGCAGTTCTTC
>TRBV27|TRBJ1-1|.|.
CATVKMGGGTEAFF
TGTGCGACGGTCAAAATGGGGGGCGGCACTGAAGCTTTCTTT
>TRBV12-3/TRBV12-4|TRBJ1-2|.|many
CASSLKGYGYTF
TGTGCCAGCTCTCTCAAGGGGTATGGCTACACCTTC
>TRBV7-2|TRBJ2-3|TRBD2|many
CASSLARFGGGARTDTQYF
TGTGCCAGCAGCTTAGCGAGATTCGGCGGGGGGGCTCGCACAGATACGCAGTATTTT
>TRBV5-1|TRBJ1-2|.|.
CASSLEGTLYGYTF
TGCGCCAGCAGCTTGGAAGGGACCCTTTATGGCTACACCTTC
>TRBV9|TRBJ2-3|TRBD1|.
CASSDDRGHTDTQYF
TGTGCCAGCAGCGATGACAGGGGACACACAGATACGCAGTATTTT
>TRBV7-9|TRBJ2-5|TRBD2|many
CASSSGTSSFQGETQYF
TGTGCCAGCAGCTCCGGGACTAGCTCGTTCCAGGGAGAGACCCAGTACTTC
>TRBV12-3/TRBV12-4|TRBJ1-6|.|few
CASSGDRRSPLHF
TGTGCCAGCAGTGGGGATCGAAGGTCACCCCTCCACTTT